The 30 T cell receptor beta chains below were found in one sample sequenced in a study of cytomegalovirus exposure and HLA in healthy donors. It was with 60 Vbeta and 13 Jbeta primers that the PCR ran. TCRdb's table, derived via immunoSEQ multiplex PCR, lists solely in-frame clones and lacks some. The table has approximately 74,000 clones, approximately 75% seen once. The sequencing input was PBMCs. Receptors were obtained from a woman aged 40-49 years in good health and CMV-seronegative.

The CDR3 sequence: CTSSHIGGTGHYEQYF. CDR3 nucleotides: TGCACCAGCAGCCACATTGGCGGGACAGGGCATTACGAGCAGTACTTC. V gene TRBV1 combines with J gene TRBJ2-7; TRBD1 is taken as the D call from the table, unchecked against the DNA. TRBV1 is a pseudogene locus. The CDR3 has 16 residues.

This clone was detected only a few times. The V gene is TRBV11-2, the J gene TRBJ2-7; weak D call: TRBD2 (6 bases). Trimming stripped 6 bases from V and 4 bases from J, with 16 bases between. Germline V gene lookup returns CDR1 SGHAT and CDR2 FQNNGV. This CDR3 spans 14 amino acids. For the CDR3, the DNA is TGTGCCAGCAGTACGGGACTTAGCGTATACGAGCAGTACTTC. Encoded protein: CASSTGLSVYEQYF.

The chain employs TRBV11-2 and TRBJ2-1; TRBD2 matches 10 bases. Germline values: CDR1 SGHAT, CDR2 FQNNGV. The junction had 9 bases not matched to a gene; V was cut back by 0 bases and J by 4 bases. The CDR3 length is 18 residues. The CDR3 sequence is CASSLDPTLTSGYNEQFF. The CDR3 DNA is TGTGCCAGCAGCTTAGATCCGACATTGACTAGCGGGTACAATGAGCAGTTCTTC.

J is TRBJ2-3 and V is TRBV4-3; a possible D gene is TRBD1 (6 bases). Trimming removed 0 bases from V and 5 bases from J, with 15 bases in between. CDR3 length: 16 residues. Germline V gene sequence: CDR1 LGHNA, CDR2 YSLEER. In nucleotides, the CDR3 is TGCGCCAGCAGCCAAGATCACAAAACAGGGCAAGATACGCAGTATTTT. Translating gives CASSQDHKTGQDTQYF.

The chain joins TRBV21-1 to TRBJ2-7; no check of the table's D call, TRBD1, against the DNA was made. TRBV21-1 is designated a pseudogene. The CDR3 consists of 16 residues. This CDR3 is CASSKAAGGRSYEQYF. The CDR3 DNA is TGTGCCAGCAGCAAAGCGGCAGGGGGCCGCTCCTACGAGCAGTACTTC.

The V and J genes are TRBV30 and TRBJ2-7; the D gene is possibly TRBD1 (7 bases). Germline assignment: CDR1 GTSNPN and CDR2 SVGIG (reference sequence). The CDR3 is 14 amino acids. V was cut by 3 bases and J by 4 bases, with 16 bases left in between. In DNA form, the CDR3 reads TGTGCCTGGAGACGTCAGGGGGGTTGGTACGAGCAGTACTTC. Its translation: CAWRRQGGWYEQYF.

The rearrangement links TRBV7-8 to TRBJ2-7; D gene uncertain. Trimming stripped 5 bases from V and 4 bases from J, with 18 bases between. Germline lookup yields CDR1 SGHVS and CDR2 FQNEAQ. The CDR3 spans 15 residues. CDR3 residues: CASSERSSLVYEQYF. DNA for the CDR3: TGTGCCAGCAGCGAGCGCTCTTCGTTGGTTTACGAGCAGTACTTC.

This clone has a single count. In nucleotides, the CDR3 is TGTGCCAGCAGCTTTGACGGGAGCGGGGGAAGGCAGTACTTC. This sequence encodes CASSFDGSGGRQYF. The rearrangement joins TRBV7-9 to TRBJ2-7; 8 bases map to TRBD2. With 3 bases clipped from V and 9 bases from J, the junction kept 10 bases outside the gene matches. Germline CDR1 SEHNR, CDR2 FQNEAQ (reference sequence). This CDR3 has 14 residues. The whole variable domain, remainder taken from reference TRBV7-9 and TRBJ2-7, is DTGVSQNPRHKITKRGQNVTFRCDPISEHNRLYWYRQTLGQGPEFLTYFQNEAQLEKSRLLSDRFSAERPKGSFSTLEIQRTEQGDSAMYLCASSFDGSGGRQYFGPGTRLTVT.

This clone was recorded a few times. This sequence joins TRBV6-5 and TRBJ1-1; no definite D call. Germline V CDR1 and CDR2: MNHEY, SVGAGI. The CDR3 length is 15 residues. V lost 7 bases to trimming and J lost 1 base, with 16 bases between them. The CDR3 here is CASIGRFRGNTEAFF. The CDR3 DNA reads as TGTGCCAGCATTGGGCGTTTCCGGGGGAACACTGAAGCTTTCTTT.

This chain joins TRBV6-4 and TRBJ2-3; 10 nucleotides match TRBD1. Looked up from germline, CDR1 is MRHNA and CDR2 is SNTAGT. CDR3 length equals 15 residues. J lost 4 bases, V lost 5 bases, and 6 bases had no gene match. The CDR3 bases are TGTGCCAGCAGTTCGGGACAGGGGTTTGCAGATACGCAGTATTTT. The encoded protein is CASSSGQGFADTQYF.

This chain links TRBV6-5 with TRBJ2-7; TRBD1 aligns across 9 bases. The CDR3 runs 15 residues. The V gene end was trimmed by 2 bases and the J gene end by 3 bases; junction bases not matched to a gene: 5. Looked up from germline, CDR1 is MNHEY and CDR2 is SVGAGI. CDR3 nucleotide sequence: TGTGCCAGCAGTTACGTGACAGGGGGGCTCTACGAGCAGTACTTC. Encoded protein: CASSYVTGGLYEQYF.

V is TRBV7-2 and J is TRBJ2-7, with a tentative D call TRBD2 (6 bases). V lost 2 bases, J lost 3 bases, and 11 bases lay in between. CDR3 size: 14 residues. In germline, CDR1 is SGHTA, CDR2 FQGNSA. CDR3 nucleotides: TGTGCCAGCAGCTTACAGGCGGGGTTCTACGAGCAGTACTTC. The encoded protein is CASSLQAGFYEQYF. The full variable domain, in which reference TRBV7-2 and TRBJ2-7 provide the parts outside the CDR3, is GAGVSQSPSNKVTEKGKDVELRCDPISGHTALYWYRQSLGQGLEFLIYFQGNSAPDKSGLPSDRFSAERTGGSVSTLTIQRTQQEDSAVYLCASSLQAGFYEQYFGPGTRLTVT.

This clone occurred a few times. The chain combines TRBV9 with TRBJ1-6; D unresolved. The ends were cut back, 0 bases at V and 7 bases at J, with 14 bases in the middle. The CDR3 loop spans 16 amino acids. The V gene's germline CDR1 is SGDLS and CDR2 YYNGEE. The CDR3 region is CASSVGQNRLNSPLHF. The CDR3 nucleotides read TGTGCCAGCAGCGTAGGTCAGAACCGTTTGAATTCACCCCTCCACTTT.

This chain links TRBV27 with TRBJ2-1, with 10 bases matching TRBD2. Germline values: CDR1 MNHEY, CDR2 SMNVEV (reference sequence). V trimming: 3 bases; J trimming: 7 bases; junction bases outside the gene matches: 12. The CDR3 runs to 17 residues. Here the CDR3 reads CASSFSEGSGGLNEQFF. CDR3 bases: TGTGCCAGCAGTTTTTCAGAGGGTAGCGGGGGGCTAAATGAGCAGTTCTTC.

V is TRBV4-1 and J is TRBJ2-5; 10 nucleotides agree with TRBD2. The J call is uncertain, as TRBJ2-7 better fits the DNA end. The germline V gene encodes CDR1 MGHRA and CDR2 YSYEKL. This CDR3 spans 21 amino acids. CDR3 coding DNA: TGCGCCAGCAGCCAAGCCCCTCGATCTAGCGGGAGAGGGACAGCAACCTACGAGCAGTACTTC. Its protein is CASSQAPRSSGRGTATYEQYF.

The chain couples TRBV5-1 to TRBJ2-1, with TRBD1 matching over 12 bases. The junction had 7 bases not matched to a gene; V was cut back by 4 bases and J by 8 bases. Germline loops: CDR1 SGHRS, CDR2 YFSETQ. This CDR3 is built from 15 residues. CDR3: CASSPGQGAYHEQFF. The CDR3 DNA follows: TGCGCCAGCAGCCCGGGACAGGGGGCGTACCATGAGCAGTTCTTC.

V gene TRBV11-2 combines with J gene TRBJ2-3; D is perhaps TRBD2 (6 bases). The CDR3 extends over 15 amino acids. Per the germline V gene, CDR1 is SGHAT and CDR2 is FQNNGV. Trimming left V 1 base short and J 3 bases short, with 11 bases between. CDR3 sequence reads: CASSLGGAVTDTQYF. The CDR3 nucleotides are TGTGCCAGCAGCTTAGGCGGGGCGGTGACAGATACGCAGTATTTT.

The V call is TRBV7-3, the J call TRBJ2-3; a weak D match, TRBD1 (5 bases). CDR1 SGHTA and CDR2 FQGTGA come from the germline V gene. The V end lost 3 bases, the J end lost 2 bases, and 9 bases lay between the germline ends. The CDR3 contains 14 residues. CDR3 protein: CASSLQGYTDTQYF. CDR3 bases: TGTGCCAGCAGCTTGCAGGGATACACAGATACGCAGTATTTT.

The sample holds a few counts of this clone. The V and J genes are TRBV6-5 and TRBJ1-6; D not resolved. The V gene's germline CDR1 is MNHEY and CDR2 SVGAGI. The V and J ends lost 8 bases and 6 bases respectively, with 14 bases between them. The CDR3 has 14 residues. CDR3 sequence: CASRALRSNSPLHF. The CDR3 DNA reads TGTGCCAGCCGCGCGCTCCGGAGTAATTCACCCCTCCACTTT.

This clone was recorded a few times. The chain recombines TRBV28 with TRBJ2-1; TRBD2 matches at 7 bases. This CDR3 comprises 15 residues. V lost 3 bases to trimming and J lost 8 bases; unmatched junction nucleotides: 10. The germline V gene has CDR1 MDHEN and CDR2 SYDVKM. The CDR3 here is CASSFWGRAFDEQFF. CDR3 DNA sequence: TGTGCCAGCAGTTTTTGGGGGAGGGCCTTCGATGAGCAGTTCTTC.

The chain has TRBV6-6 and TRBJ2-1, with D maybe TRBD2 (6 bases). CDR1 and CDR2 from the germline V gene are MNHNY and SVGAGI (reference sequence). The ends were cut back, 2 bases at V and 5 bases at J, with 16 bases in the middle. CDR3 length equals 16 residues. For the CDR3, the DNA is TGTGCCAGCAGTTACCTGGCTAGCGTTACAAACAATGAGCAGTTCTTC. It yields the protein CASSYLASVTNNEQFF.

This chain uses TRBV29-1 with TRBJ1-1; tentatively, D is TRBD1 (5 bases). The CDR3 consists of 14 residues. The germline gives CDR1 SQVTM, CDR2 ANQGSEA. Trimming removed 8 bases from V and 0 bases from J, with 16 bases in between. CDR3 coding DNA: TGCAGCACGAGGAGGGGCCCGGTGAACACTGAAGCTTTCTTT. It translates to CSTRRGPVNTEAFF.

The J gene is TRBJ1-2, the V gene TRBV18; a possible D gene is TRBD1 (6 bases). Germline lookup yields CDR1 KGHSH and CDR2 LQKENI. The CDR3 covers 13 residues. V was trimmed by 2 bases and J by 2 bases, leaving 6 bases between them. The chain's CDR3 is CASSPDRNYGYTF. The DNA of the CDR3 is TGTGCCAGCTCACCAGACAGGAACTATGGCTACACCTTC.

V usage is TRBV10-2 and J usage is TRBJ1-2; TRBD1 matches at 7 bases. The CDR3 covers 13 residues. The germline V gene encodes CDR1 WSHSY and CDR2 SAAADI. The trim removed 0 bases at V and 7 bases at J, leaving 2 bases unmatched. CDR3 DNA sequence: TGCGCCAGCAGTGAGTCGCAGGGGGGTGGCTACACCTTC. This encodes CASSESQGGGYTF.

J is TRBJ1-1 and V is TRBV6-6; D uncertain. This CDR3 spans 16 amino acids. CDR1 is MNHNY, CDR2 SVGAGI, per germline (reference sequence). Trimming took off 0 bases at V and 3 bases at J, with 14 bases between the two ends. The CDR3 DNA reads as TGTGCCAGCAGTTACTCTGCCGGGAGTGTGGACACTGAAGCTTTCTTT. Protein product: CASSYSAGSVDTEAFF.

The chain recombines TRBV6-5 with TRBJ1-5; no definite D call. Germline assignment: CDR1 MNHEY and CDR2 SVGAGI. CDR3 length: 13 residues. V lost 5 bases, J lost 2 bases, and 7 bases lay in between. CDR3 DNA sequence: TGTGCCAGCAGTCCGACTCGCAATCAGCCCCAGCATTTT. Its protein product is CASSPTRNQPQHF.

The J gene is TRBJ2-7, the V gene TRBV7-2; 9 bases line up with TRBD1. The ends lost 5 bases at V and 0 bases at J; junction bases unmatched: 5. This CDR3 contains 15 residues. Germline V gene lookup returns CDR1 SGHTA and CDR2 FQGNSA. The CDR3 nucleotides are TGTGCCAGCAGCCCGAAACAGGGGGCCTCCTACGAGCAGTACTTC. This encodes CASSPKQGASYEQYF.

The rearrangement uses TRBV30 and TRBJ2-1; tentative D call: TRBD2 (6 bases). Germline values: CDR1 GTSNPN, CDR2 SVGIG (reference sequence). This CDR3 is built from 13 residues. Trimming cost V 8 bases and J 4 bases, with 15 bases left between them. The CDR3 DNA follows: TGTGCCCGAAGCGGGTCATTGTACAATGAGCAGTTCTTC. Protein: CARSGSLYNEQFF.

This chain uses TRBV21-1 with TRBJ1-5; the DNA was not compared with TRBD1, the D call given in the table. TRBV21-1 is a recognized pseudogene. The CDR3 sequence is 15 residues long. The CDR3 loop is CASSRGQLSNQPQHF. CDR3 in DNA: TGTGCCAGCAGCCGGGGACAGCTTAGCAATCAGCCCCAGCATTTT.

The genes are TRBV11-2 and TRBJ2-7; possibly TRBD1 for D (6 bases). The CDR3 extends over 15 amino acids. Germline V gene lookup returns CDR1 SGHAT and CDR2 FQNNGV. Deletions cut 8 bases from V and 5 bases from J, with 22 bases between. In DNA, the CDR3 is TGTGCCAGCCGGTTACTGATGGGACAAAGTAACGAGCAGTACTTC. It encodes CASRLLMGQSNEQYF. Complete variable domain (other parts from reference TRBV11-2 and TRBJ2-7): EAGVAQSPRYKIIEKRQSVAFWCNPISGHATLYWYQQILGQGPKLLIQFQNNGVVDDSQLPKDRFSAERLKGVDSTLKIQPAKLEDSAVYLCASRLLMGQSNEQYFGPGTRLTVT.